The clone carrying this T cell receptor beta chain was seen many times. Its specificity is unknown. The data originate from a study of T-cell reconstitution after alpha-beta-depleted transplantation in children. Study-level points and caveats: Hyperexpanded clones declined; after one year, newly produced T cells mostly supplied diversity.

Molecular barcoding with unique molecular identifiers was used for the TCRbeta library. TCRdb redid the calling of the PCR reads with MiXCR, one entry per CDR3 protein. Of about 250,000 distinct CDR3 sequences in the sample, 20% to 30% were seen once. V shed 3 bases, J shed 8 bases, and the junction held 1 base outside the gene matches. The CDR3 runs 14 residues. This clonotype was sampled from a female patient aged 2 to 10 who had a stem cell transplant for congenital amegakaryocytic thrombocytopenia, so the T cells may come from the graft donor. The chain joins TRBV12-3 or TRBV12-4 to TRBJ1-6; 10 nucleotides align to TRBD1. The material sequenced was PBMCs, mostly from graft donor cells, taken 360 days after TCRalphabeta/CD19-depleted stem cell transplant. CDR3: CASSLGQGYSPLHF. The CDR3 DNA follows: TGTGCCAGCAGTTTGGGACAGGGGTATTCACCCCTCCACTTT.